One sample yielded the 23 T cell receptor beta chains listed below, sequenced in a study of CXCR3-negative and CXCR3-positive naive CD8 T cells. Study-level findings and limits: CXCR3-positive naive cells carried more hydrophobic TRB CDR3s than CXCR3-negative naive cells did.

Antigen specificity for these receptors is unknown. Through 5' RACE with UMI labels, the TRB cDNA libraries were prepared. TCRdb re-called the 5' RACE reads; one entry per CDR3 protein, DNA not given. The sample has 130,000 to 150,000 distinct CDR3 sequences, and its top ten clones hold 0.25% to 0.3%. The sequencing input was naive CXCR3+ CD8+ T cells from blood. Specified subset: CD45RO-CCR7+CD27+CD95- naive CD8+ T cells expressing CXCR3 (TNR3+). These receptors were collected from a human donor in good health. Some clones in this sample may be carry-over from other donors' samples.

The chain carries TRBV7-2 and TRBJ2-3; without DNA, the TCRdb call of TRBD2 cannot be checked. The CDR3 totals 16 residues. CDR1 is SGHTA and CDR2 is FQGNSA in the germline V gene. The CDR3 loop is CASSPPSGASTDTQYF.

CDR3: CASSLAGLESYNEQFF. V gene TRBV5-1 combines with J gene TRBJ2-1. The CDR3 is 16 amino acids. CDR1 and CDR2 (germline): SGHRS, YFSETQ.

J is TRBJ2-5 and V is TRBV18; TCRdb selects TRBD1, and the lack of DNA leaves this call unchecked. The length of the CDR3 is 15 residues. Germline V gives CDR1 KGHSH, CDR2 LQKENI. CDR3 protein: CASSPPRDRGETQYF.

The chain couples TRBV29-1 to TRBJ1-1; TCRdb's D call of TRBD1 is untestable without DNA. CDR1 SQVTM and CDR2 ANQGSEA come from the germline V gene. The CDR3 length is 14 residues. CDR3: CSVPGGGPHFEAFF.

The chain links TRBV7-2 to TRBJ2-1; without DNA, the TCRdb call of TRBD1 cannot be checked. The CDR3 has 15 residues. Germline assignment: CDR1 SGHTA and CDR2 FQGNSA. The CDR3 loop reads CASSPYGGSYNEQFF.

The chain's CDR3 is CASSPTSGSDTQYF. The J gene is TRBJ2-3, the V gene TRBV3-1; TCRdb designates TRBD2, a call that cannot be tested without DNA. Germline-derived CDR1 and CDR2 are LGHDT and YNNKEL (reference sequence). This CDR3 contains 14 residues.

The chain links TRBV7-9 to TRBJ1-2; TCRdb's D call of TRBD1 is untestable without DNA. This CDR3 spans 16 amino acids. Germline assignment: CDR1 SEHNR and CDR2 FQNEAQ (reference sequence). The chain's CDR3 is CASSLGRTGGGNGYTF.

CDR3 protein: CSAGEISYNEQFF. The rearrangement uses TRBV29-1 and TRBJ2-1; the TCRdb call, TRBD2, lacks DNA for checking. This CDR3 contains 13 residues. Germline CDR1 is SQVTM and CDR2 is ANQGSEA.

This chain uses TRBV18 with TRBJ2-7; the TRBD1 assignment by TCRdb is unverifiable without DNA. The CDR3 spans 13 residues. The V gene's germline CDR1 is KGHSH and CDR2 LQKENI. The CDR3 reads CASSSPGDYEQYF.

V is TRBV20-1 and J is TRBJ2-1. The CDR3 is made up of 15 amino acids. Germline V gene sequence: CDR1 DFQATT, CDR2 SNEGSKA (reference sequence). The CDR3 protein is CSARDTGGPYNEQFF.

CDR3 in amino acids: CASSGGRGDYEQYF. The gene calls are TRBV28 and TRBJ2-7; TCRdb outputs TRBD1, but without DNA this stays unchecked. CDR3 length equals 14 residues. Germline loops: CDR1 MDHEN, CDR2 SYDVKM.

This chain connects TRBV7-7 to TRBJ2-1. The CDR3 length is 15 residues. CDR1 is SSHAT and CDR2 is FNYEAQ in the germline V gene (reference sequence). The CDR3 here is CASSPALNSYNEQFF.

CDR3 sequence: CASSLDRASGNTIYF. The chain is built from TRBV28 and TRBJ1-3. The CDR3 spans 15 residues. Germline V gives CDR1 MDHEN, CDR2 SYDVKM.

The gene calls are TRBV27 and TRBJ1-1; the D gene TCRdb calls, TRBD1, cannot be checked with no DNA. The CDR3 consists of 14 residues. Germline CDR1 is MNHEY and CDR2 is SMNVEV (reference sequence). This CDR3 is CASSPWGLGTEAFF.

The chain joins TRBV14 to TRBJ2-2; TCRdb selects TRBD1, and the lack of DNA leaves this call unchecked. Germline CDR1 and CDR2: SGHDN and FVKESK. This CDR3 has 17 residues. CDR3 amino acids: CASSQARRQGWTGELFF.

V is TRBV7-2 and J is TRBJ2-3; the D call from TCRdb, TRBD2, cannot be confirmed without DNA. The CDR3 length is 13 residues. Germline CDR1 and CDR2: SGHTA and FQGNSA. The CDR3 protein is CASSPLQVGTQYF.

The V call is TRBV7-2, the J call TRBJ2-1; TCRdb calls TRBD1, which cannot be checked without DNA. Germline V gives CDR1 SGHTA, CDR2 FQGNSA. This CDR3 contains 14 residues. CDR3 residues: CASSPGTGIWEQFF.

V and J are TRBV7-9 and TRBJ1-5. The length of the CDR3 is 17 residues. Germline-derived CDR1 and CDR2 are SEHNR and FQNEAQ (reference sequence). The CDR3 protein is CASSPTRDGVSNQPQHF. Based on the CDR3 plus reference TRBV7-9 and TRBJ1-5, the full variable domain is DTGVSQNPRHKITKRGQNVTFRCDPISEHNRLYWYRQTLGQGPEFLTYFQNEAQLEKSRLLSDRFSAERPKGSFSTLEIQRTEQGDSAMYLCASSPTRDGVSNQPQHFGDGTRLSIL.

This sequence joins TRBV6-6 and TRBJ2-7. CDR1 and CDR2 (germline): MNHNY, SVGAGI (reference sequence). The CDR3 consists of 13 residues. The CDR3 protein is CASSTGASCEQYF.

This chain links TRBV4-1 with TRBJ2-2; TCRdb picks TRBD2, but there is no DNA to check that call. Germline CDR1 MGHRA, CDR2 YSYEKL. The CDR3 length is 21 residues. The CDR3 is CASSQTTGLAGGIANTGELFF.

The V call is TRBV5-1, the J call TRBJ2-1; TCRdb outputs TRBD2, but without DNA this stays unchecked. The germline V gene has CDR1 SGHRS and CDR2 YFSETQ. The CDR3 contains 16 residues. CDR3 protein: CASSWGLAGLVDEQFF.

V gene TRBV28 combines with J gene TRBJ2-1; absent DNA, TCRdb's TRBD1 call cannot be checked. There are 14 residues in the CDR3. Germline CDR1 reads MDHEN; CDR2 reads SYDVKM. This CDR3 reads CASSPWGGPHEQFF.

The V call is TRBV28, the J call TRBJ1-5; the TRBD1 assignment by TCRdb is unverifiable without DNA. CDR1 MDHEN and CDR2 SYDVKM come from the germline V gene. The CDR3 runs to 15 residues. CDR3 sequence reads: CASSLTGSVNQPQHF.